These 15 T cell receptor beta chains were all obtained from the same sample, sequenced in a study of blood T cell repertoires in COVID-19. Measured with immunoSEQ multiplex PCR; TCRdb has only the in-frame clones, and not every one. The table shows 150,000 to 200,000 clones, with over 80% occurring only once. Material for sequencing was peripheral blood. The receptors come from an elderly woman with active or convalescent COVID-19.

The J gene is TRBJ2-4, the V gene TRBV7-8, with TRBD1 identical over 10 bases. V shed 5 bases and J 2 bases; nucleotides not matched to a gene: 12. This CDR3 spans 18 amino acids. Germline values: CDR1 SGHVS, CDR2 FQNEAQ. Here the CDR3 reads CASSPRQGASTTKNIQYF. CDR3 nucleotides: TGTGCCAGCAGCCCCAGACAGGGGGCGAGTACTACCAAAAACATTCAGTACTTC.

The chain has TRBV11-3 and TRBJ2-7, with D unclear. Trimming pared 10 bases from V and 2 bases from J, leaving 18 bases between. The CDR3 is made up of 14 amino acids. CDR1 and CDR2 (germline): SGHNT, YENEEA. The CDR3 is CAKIVATRPYEQYF. The CDR3 DNA reads TGTGCCAAGATCGTGGCGACTCGACCCTACGAGCAGTACTTC. Based on the CDR3 plus reference TRBV11-3 and TRBJ2-7, the full variable domain is EAGVVQSPRYKIIEKKQPVAFWCNPISGHNTLYWYLQNLGQGPELLIRYENEEAVDDSQLPKDRFSAERLKGVDSTLKIQPAELGDSAVYLCAKIVATRPYEQYFGPGTRLTVT.

This clone was detected only once. The CDR3 region is CSSNPGLAGSEQFF. The CDR3 bases are TGCAGCTCGAACCCGGGACTAGCAGGTAGTGAGCAGTTCTTC. V is TRBV29-1 and J is TRBJ2-1; 9 bases line up with TRBD2. V gave up 8 bases and J gave up 9 bases; unmatched junction bases: 14. The germline V gene encodes CDR1 SQVTM and CDR2 ANQGSEA. The CDR3 runs to 14 residues.

V is TRBV18 and J is TRBJ1-5, with TRBD1 identical over 7 bases. This CDR3 has 13 residues. Losses at the gene ends were 4 bases for V and 6 bases for J; bases not matched to a gene: 3. Germline lookup yields CDR1 KGHSH and CDR2 LQKENI. CDR3 sequence: CASSQGAGQPQHF. The CDR3 coding sequence is TGTGCCAGCTCACAGGGGGCGGGTCAGCCCCAGCATTTT.

The chain is built from TRBV19 and TRBJ1-1; 8 bases align to TRBD1. CDR3 length: 15 residues. Germline-derived CDR1 and CDR2 are LNHDA and SQIVND (reference sequence). Germline trimming cut 4 bases from V and 3 bases from J; bases unmatched to any gene: 7. CDR3: CASSTQGAVHTEAFF. In DNA form, the CDR3 reads TGTGCCAGTAGTACCCAGGGGGCTGTTCACACTGAAGCTTTCTTT.

The genes are TRBV4-2 and TRBJ2-1; 7 bases align to TRBD2. Trimming cost V 1 base and J 4 bases; bases outside gene matches: 7. The germline gives CDR1 LGHNA, CDR2 YNFKEQ. The CDR3 contains 16 residues. CDR3 loop: CASSQASGVVYNEQFF. DNA for the CDR3: TGTGCCAGCAGCCAAGCGAGCGGGGTTGTGTACAATGAGCAGTTCTTC.

The chain carries TRBV5-6 and TRBJ1-2; 9 positions match TRBD1. This CDR3 is 14 amino acids long. The V gene end was trimmed by 4 bases and the J gene end by 8 bases; junction bases not matched to a gene: 9. The germline V gene encodes CDR1 SGHDT and CDR2 YYEEEE. The DNA for the CDR3 is TGTGCCAGCAGCCTGGGACAGGGTCTCAGCGGCTACACCTTC. Amino acids: CASSLGQGLSGYTF.

V is TRBV6-1 and J is TRBJ2-7, with D possibly TRBD1 on 6 matching bases. The germline gives CDR1 MNHNS, CDR2 SASEGT. This CDR3 spans 14 amino acids. V was shortened by 2 bases and J by 2 bases, with 10 bases between the two germline ends. CDR3 region: CASSESRGAYEQYF. The CDR3 DNA follows: TGTGCCAGCAGTGAATCCAGGGGAGCCTACGAGCAGTACTTC.

This sequence joins TRBV6-4 and TRBJ1-5; D not certain. CDR3 length: 16 amino acids. V was trimmed by 0 bases and J by 3 bases, leaving 12 bases between them. Germline V gives CDR1 MRHNA, CDR2 SNTAGT. The CDR3, as DNA: TGTGCCAGCAGTGACTCAACCCCGGTCGACAATCAGCCCCAGCATTTT. Its protein product is CASSDSTPVDNQPQHF.

This clone turned up a few times. V usage is TRBV9 and J usage is TRBJ1-1; 8 bases map to TRBD1. CDR1 SGDLS and CDR2 YYNGEE come from the germline V gene. J lost 3 bases, V lost 0 bases, and 4 bases had no gene match. This CDR3 comprises 15 residues. This chain's CDR3 is CASSVAPGQDTEAFF. The CDR3, as DNA: TGTGCCAGCAGCGTAGCCCCGGGACAGGACACTGAAGCTTTCTTT.

The chain recombines TRBV6-5 with TRBJ2-1, with 7 bases that match TRBD2. This CDR3 comprises 13 residues. The V segment lost 11 bases and the J segment 1 base; nucleotides outside the gene matches: 5. Germline V CDR1 and CDR2: MNHEY, SVGAGI. The CDR3 DNA sequence: TGTGCCGCACGGGGGGTGTCCTACAATGAGCAGTTCTTC. This translates into CAARGVSYNEQFF.

The chain links TRBV19 to TRBJ2-5; 10 nucleotides match TRBD2. Unmatched junction bases numbered 7, after V lost 5 bases and J lost 1 base. Germline V lookup: CDR1 LNHDA, CDR2 SQIVND (reference sequence). The CDR3 contains 16 residues. CDR3 loop: CASSPEAGGPQETQYF. The DNA for the CDR3 is TGTGCCAGTAGTCCCGAAGCGGGGGGGCCCCAAGAGACCCAGTACTTC.

The DNA for the CDR3 is TGTGCCAGCTCCCTACTAGATCAGGGGGCATCTGAAGCTTTCTTT. It yields the protein CASSLLDQGASEAFF. The genes are TRBV5-4 and TRBJ1-1, with 8 nucleotides matching TRBD1. V gave up 7 bases and J gave up 6 bases; unmatched junction bases: 14. This CDR3 spans 15 amino acids. Germline CDR1 SGHNT, CDR2 YYREEE (reference sequence).

This chain connects TRBV6-5 to TRBJ2-7; D perhaps matches TRBD1 (5 bases). CDR1 is MNHEY, CDR2 SVGAGI, per germline. V was shortened by 7 bases and J by 2 bases, with 9 bases between the two germline ends. The CDR3 loop spans 12 amino acids. The CDR3 DNA sequence: TGTGCCAGCATACAGGAGACCTACGAGCAGTACTTC. Amino acids: CASIQETYEQYF.

The chain carries TRBV27 and TRBJ1-5; no firm D call. V was trimmed by 2 bases and J by 6 bases, leaving 5 bases between them. The CDR3 consists of 12 residues. CDR1 is MNHEY, CDR2 SMNVEV, per germline (reference sequence). The CDR3 nucleotides are TGTGCCAGCAGTTTACGGGGTCAGCCCCAGCATTTT. Translated: CASSLRGQPQHF.